Below, 10 T cell receptor beta chains from the same sample are listed, as sequenced in a study of STAT5B mutations in CD4+ large granular lymphocyte leukemia. Clones were read by immunoSEQ multiplex PCR, and TCRdb kept only the in-frame ones, dropping some. The sample lists 37,000 or so clones, approximately 80% seen once, with 3.6% in the top ten. Specimen: CD4+ T cells from blood buffy coats. The receptor set was obtained from a human donor in good health.

The chain links TRBV11-3 to TRBJ2-3; a possible D gene is TRBD1 (6 bases). The germline gives CDR1 SGHNT, CDR2 YENEEA. V was pared by 4 bases and J by 2 bases, with 10 bases between. This CDR3 spans 14 amino acids. The CDR3 DNA reads as TGTGCCAGCAGCTGGGTGGGGGCCACAGATACGCAGTATTTT. This translates into CASSWVGATDTQYF.

The chain is built from TRBV28 and TRBJ2-7; D not certain. Germline CDR1 and CDR2: MDHEN and SYDVKM. V shed 3 bases and J shed 6 bases, with 3 bases lying between them. The CDR3 totals 10 residues. The CDR3 nucleotides read TGTGCCAGCAGTTTCTCCGAGCAGTACTTC. Protein: CASSFSEQYF.

V gene TRBV4-1 combines with J gene TRBJ2-3; D unresolved. Germline V gene lookup returns CDR1 MGHRA and CDR2 YSYEKL. V was trimmed by 0 bases and J by 4 bases, leaving 5 bases between them. There are 13 residues in the CDR3. The CDR3, as DNA: TGCGCCAGCAGCCAAGATCGGCCAGATACGCAGTATTTT. The encoded protein is CASSQDRPDTQYF.

The sample holds a few counts of this clone. The rearrangement joins TRBV28 to TRBJ1-3; 7 bases fit TRBD1. Trimming cost V 5 bases and J 2 bases; bases outside gene matches: 12. The CDR3 is made up of 17 amino acids. The germline V gene encodes CDR1 MDHEN and CDR2 SYDVKM. The CDR3 DNA follows: TGTGCCAGCAGTCCACCGGGACAGATCTTGCCTGGAAACACCATATATTTT. Translating gives CASSPPGQILPGNTIYF.

The V call is TRBV19, the J call TRBJ2-3; no reliable D call. This CDR3 has 12 amino acids. The germline CDR1 and CDR2 sequences are LNHDA and SQIVND (reference sequence). The V and J ends lost 4 bases and 4 bases respectively, with 6 bases between them. This CDR3 is CASSTQSDTQYF. DNA for the CDR3: TGTGCCAGTAGTACACAGTCAGATACGCAGTATTTT. Complete variable domain (other parts from reference TRBV19 and TRBJ2-3): DGGITQSPKYLFRKEGQNVTLSCEQNLNHDAMYWYRQDPGQGLRLIYYSQIVNDFQKGDIAEGYSVSREKKESFPLTVTSAQKNPTAFYLCASSTQSDTQYFGPGTRLTVL.

Here the CDR3 reads CAGTSGDRNEQFF. In DNA, the CDR3 is TGTGCCGGAACTAGCGGGGATCGGAATGAGCAGTTCTTC. This chain connects TRBV30 to TRBJ2-1; 10 bases are a match to TRBD2. This CDR3 is built from 13 residues. Germline V lookup: CDR1 GTSNPN, CDR2 SVGIG (reference sequence). Germline trimming cut 8 bases from V and 7 bases from J; bases unmatched to any gene: 8.

CDR3 sequence reads: CASSFDRGIWNEQFF. CDR3 nucleotide sequence: TGTGCCAGCAGCTTTGACAGGGGAATCTGGAATGAGCAGTTCTTC. The chain links TRBV11-2 to TRBJ2-1; TRBD1 agrees at 8 bases. The CDR3 loop spans 15 amino acids. V shed 3 bases and J 7 bases; nucleotides not matched to a gene: 8. CDR1 and CDR2 from the germline V gene are SGHAT and FQNNGV.

This clone was counted a few times. The chain employs TRBV7-9 and TRBJ2-7; tentative D call: TRBD2 (6 bases). The CDR3 is 19 amino acids. Per germline, CDR1 SEHNR and CDR2 FQNEAQ (reference sequence). V was clipped by 0 bases and J by 2 bases, with 23 bases between them. The CDR3 sequence is CASSLALPSGRGFTYEQYF. The CDR3 nucleotides read TGTGCCAGCAGCTTAGCCCTTCCGAGCGGGCGGGGCTTTACCTACGAGCAGTACTTC.

V and J are TRBV5-6 and TRBJ2-7; TRBD2 is a possible D gene (6 bases). Trimming shortened V by 4 bases and J by 4 bases, and 12 bases separated the two germline ends. Germline V CDR1 and CDR2: SGHDT, YYEEEE. This CDR3 contains 13 residues. This chain's CDR3 is CASSPGTLYEQYF. The CDR3 DNA reads as TGTGCCAGCAGCCCTGGGACTCTTTACGAGCAGTACTTC.

The rearrangement joins TRBV19 to TRBJ2-3; 11 nucleotides align to TRBD2. From germline, CDR1 is LNHDA and CDR2 SQIVND (reference sequence). The CDR3 is 18 residues long. V shed 4 bases, J shed 2 bases, and the junction held 11 bases outside the gene matches. The CDR3 region has the DNA TGTGCCAGTAGTACCTCACCGGGACTAGCGGTCTACACAGATACGCAGTATTTT. Amino acid sequence: CASSTSPGLAVYTDTQYF. The full variable domain, with the rest looked up from reference TRBV19 and TRBJ2-3, is DGGITQSPKYLFRKEGQNVTLSCEQNLNHDAMYWYRQDPGQGLRLIYYSQIVNDFQKGDIAEGYSVSREKKESFPLTVTSAQKNPTAFYLCASSTSPGLAVYTDTQYFGPGTRLTVL.